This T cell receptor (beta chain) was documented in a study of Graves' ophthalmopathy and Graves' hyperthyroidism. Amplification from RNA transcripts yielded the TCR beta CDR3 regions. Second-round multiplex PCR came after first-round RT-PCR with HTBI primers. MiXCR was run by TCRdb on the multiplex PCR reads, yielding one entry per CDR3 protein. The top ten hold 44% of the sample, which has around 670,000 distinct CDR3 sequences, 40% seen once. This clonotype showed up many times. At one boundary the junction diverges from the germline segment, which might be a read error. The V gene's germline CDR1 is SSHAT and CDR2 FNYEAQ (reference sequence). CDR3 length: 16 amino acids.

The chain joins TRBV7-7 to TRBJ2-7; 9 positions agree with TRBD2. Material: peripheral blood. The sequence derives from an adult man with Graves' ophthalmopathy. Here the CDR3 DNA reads TGTGCTAGCAGCATGATCGGGACTAGCCTCTTCCACGAGCAGTACTTC. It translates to CASSMIGTSLFHEQYF.